This is a list of T cell receptor beta chains from one sample in a study of molecular identifiers for immune sequencing clone quantification. TCRdb reprocessed the PCR reads with MiXCR, giving one entry per CDR3 protein. Of over 8,000 distinct CDR3 sequences in the sample, around 20% are singletons; the top ten hold roughly 1.8%. Sequencing used naive CD8+ T cells from blood, with Jurkat cell RNA spiked in. Source of these receptors: a human donor in good health. Some libraries in this study had Jurkat cell RNA spiked in. The CDR3 runs from the conserved cysteine through the conserved F or W. A D gene is named only where the DNA matches it firmly. A clone size is listed for some rows: how often the clone was seen (once, few, many), or a class if it is expanded.

j_gene: TRBJ2-3
d_gene: .
abundance: medium-sized
v_gene: TRBV7-3
CDR3nt: TGTGCCAGCAGCTTAGGGACCTTCGATGTGGCAGATACGCAGTATTTT
CDR3aa: CASSLGTFDVADTQYF

j_gene: TRBJ2-6
d_gene: .
abundance: medium-sized
v_gene: TRBV18
CDR3nt: TGTGCCAGCTCACCAACACAGGGAGTCGGGGCCAACGTCCTGACTTTC
CDR3aa: CASSPTQGVGANVLTF

j_gene: TRBJ1-1
d_gene: .
abundance: medium-sized
v_gene: TRBV20-1
CDR3nt: TGCAGTGCTAGGTTATCGGGGAGACGTCACACTGAAGCTTTCTTT
CDR3aa: CSARLSGRRHTEAFF

j_gene: TRBJ2-7
d_gene: TRBD2
abundance: few
v_gene: TRBV5-5
CDR3nt: TGTGCCAGCAGCTCCCTAGCGGGATTCTACGAGCAGTACTTC
CDR3aa: CASSSLAGFYEQYF

j_gene: TRBJ2-1
d_gene: .
abundance: medium-sized
v_gene: TRBV6-5
CDR3nt: TGTGCCAGCAGTTACGGGGGAAGTGAGCAGTTCTTC
CDR3aa: CASSYGGSEQFF

j_gene: TRBJ1-2
d_gene: .
abundance: medium-sized
v_gene: TRBV4-2
CDR3nt: TGTGCCAGCAGCCAAGAGGAAGTGGGGTCCTATGGCTACACCTTC
CDR3aa: CASSQEEVGSYGYTF

j_gene: TRBJ1-3
d_gene: .
abundance: many
v_gene: TRBV19
CDR3nt: TGTGCCAGTAGTCCTTTCCATGGTGGAAACACCATATATTTT
CDR3aa: CASSPFHGGNTIYF

j_gene: TRBJ2-7
d_gene: .
abundance: medium-sized
v_gene: TRBV19
CDR3nt: TGTGCCAGTAGCATAGCTGACTCCTACGAGCAGTACTTC
CDR3aa: CASSIADSYEQYF

j_gene: TRBJ1-4
d_gene: .
abundance: .
v_gene: TRBV4-1
CDR3nt: TGCGCCAGCAGCCAAGATGAGGGACAAGGGAATGAAAAACTGTTTTTT
CDR3aa: CASSQDEGQGNEKLFF

j_gene: TRBJ2-7
d_gene: .
abundance: medium-sized
v_gene: TRBV7-9
CDR3nt: TGTGCCAGCAGCCCGAGTTGGACCGAGCAGTACTTC
CDR3aa: CASSPSWTEQYF

j_gene: TRBJ2-7
d_gene: .
abundance: medium-sized
v_gene: TRBV6-1
CDR3nt: TGTGCCAGCAGTGAGTCCGGACTTCCGAGCTCCTACGAGCAGTACTTC
CDR3aa: CASSESGLPSSYEQYF

j_gene: TRBJ1-5
d_gene: .
abundance: many
v_gene: TRBV27
CDR3nt: TGTGCCAGCAGGACTGGGTGGGGGGGGCATCAGCCCCAGCATTTT
CDR3aa: CASRTGWGGHQPQHF

j_gene: TRBJ1-1
d_gene: .
abundance: many
v_gene: TRBV7-6
CDR3nt: TGTGCCAGCAGCTTAGGGGGAGGGGTGATACTGAACACTGAAGCTTTCTTT
CDR3aa: CASSLGGGVILNTEAFF

j_gene: TRBJ2-5
d_gene: .
abundance: medium-sized
v_gene: TRBV12-5
CDR3nt: TGTGCTAGTGCCTCGACAGAAGCCCCACAAGAGACCCAGTACTTC
CDR3aa: CASASTEAPQETQYF

j_gene: TRBJ2-3
d_gene: .
abundance: .
v_gene: TRBV4-1
CDR3nt: TGCGCCAGCAGCCAAGCCGGGGCAGGAGAGTCTAGCACAGATACGCAGTATTTT
CDR3aa: CASSQAGAGESSTDTQYF

j_gene: TRBJ2-1
d_gene: .
abundance: medium-sized
v_gene: TRBV12-3/TRBV12-4
CDR3nt: TGTGCCAGCAGTCCGCCGGACAGTGAGGCGTACAATGAGCAGTTCTTC
CDR3aa: CASSPPDSEAYNEQFF

j_gene: TRBJ2-3
d_gene: .
abundance: .
v_gene: TRBV27
CDR3nt: TGTGCCAGCAGTTTGCACCGGGCGAGCAGGAGTACAGACACGCAGTATTTT
CDR3aa: CASSLHRASRSTDTQYF

j_gene: TRBJ2-2
d_gene: .
abundance: .
v_gene: TRBV9
CDR3nt: TGTGCCAGCAGCGTCCCTCGTGGTAGGGCCACCGGGGAGCTGTTTTTT
CDR3aa: CASSVPRGRATGELFF

j_gene: TRBJ2-1
d_gene: TRBD1
abundance: medium-sized
v_gene: TRBV4-1
CDR3nt: TGCGCCAGCAGCCCACAGGGGGCAAGAGAGCAGTTCTTC
CDR3aa: CASSPQGAREQFF

j_gene: TRBJ1-2
d_gene: .
abundance: medium-sized
v_gene: TRBV4-1
CDR3nt: TGCGCCAGCAGCCAAGCAGCCCAGGGAGCTAACTATGGCTACACCTTC
CDR3aa: CASSQAAQGANYGYTF

j_gene: TRBJ2-3
d_gene: TRBD2
abundance: medium-sized
v_gene: TRBV29-1
CDR3nt: TGCAGCGCCGAAGGACTAGCGATCACCCCTAGCACAGATACGCAGTATTTT
CDR3aa: CSAEGLAITPSTDTQYF

j_gene: TRBJ2-2
d_gene: .
abundance: medium-sized
v_gene: TRBV13
CDR3nt: TGTGCCAGCAGCGCGATGTTAGCCGGGGAGCTGTTTTTT
CDR3aa: CASSAMLAGELFF

j_gene: TRBJ2-3
d_gene: TRBD2
abundance: medium-sized
v_gene: TRBV10-3
CDR3nt: TGTGCCTCCAGACTCCGGGAGGGTAGGACAGATACGCAGTATTTT
CDR3aa: CASRLREGRTDTQYF

j_gene: TRBJ2-3
d_gene: TRBD2
abundance: medium-sized
v_gene: TRBV23-1
CDR3nt: TGCGCCAGCAGCCCAATCGGGGGACTAGCTTTCCCAGATACGCAGTATTTT
CDR3aa: CASSPIGGLAFPDTQYF

j_gene: TRBJ2-3
d_gene: .
abundance: medium-sized
v_gene: TRBV5-1
CDR3nt: TGCGCCAGCAGCACTTCAGGGATTACAAACACAGATACGCAGTATTTT
CDR3aa: CASSTSGITNTDTQYF

j_gene: TRBJ2-7
d_gene: .
abundance: medium-sized
v_gene: TRBV29-1
CDR3nt: TGCAGCGTTGCCGACACCGATTACTACGAGCAGTACTTC
CDR3aa: CSVADTDYYEQYF

j_gene: TRBJ2-5
d_gene: TRBD1
abundance: few
v_gene: TRBV6-2/TRBV6-3
CDR3nt: TGCGCCAGCAGTTATTACAGGGGTCTCCAAGAGACCCAGTACTTC
CDR3aa: CASSYYRGLQETQYF

j_gene: TRBJ2-3
d_gene: TRBD2
abundance: medium-sized
v_gene: TRBV2
CDR3nt: TGTGCCAGCAGAGACATGACCGGGACTAGCGGGAGGATAGATACGCAGTATTTT
CDR3aa: CASRDMTGTSGRIDTQYF

j_gene: TRBJ2-7
d_gene: TRBD1
abundance: .
v_gene: TRBV2
CDR3nt: TGTGCCAGCAGTGATCGGGACAGGGCCTACGAGCAGTACTTC
CDR3aa: CASSDRDRAYEQYF

j_gene: TRBJ1-4
d_gene: .
abundance: few
v_gene: TRBV12-3/TRBV12-4
CDR3nt: TGTGCCAGCAGTTTTAGGACCGAGGAATTTGCAACTAATGAAAAACTGTTTTTT
CDR3aa: CASSFRTEEFATNEKLFF